A selection of T cell receptor beta chains follows, all from one sample in a study of T-cell memory formation after mild COVID-19. MiXCR was run by TCRdb on the 5' RACE reads, yielding one entry per CDR3 protein. The sample shows some 150,000 distinct CDR3 sequences, 11% to 15% of them seen only once. Specimen: PBMCs or a T cell subset sorted from them (not recorded which). These receptors were taken from an adult woman who had mild COVID-19 (a few samples of this study predate the infection). Cell type and time point are not known. CDR3s include the opening cysteine and the closing phenylalanine or tryptophan. A D gene is named only where the DNA matches it firmly. Clone size appears in some rows only: once, few, many, or a class for an expanded clone.

len: 16; abundance: -; j_gene: TRBJ2-5; v_gene: TRBV7-9; d_gene: TRBD2; CDR3aa: CASSPRTSGSQETQYF; CDR3nt: TGTGCCAGCAGCCCCCGTACTAGCGGGAGTCAAGAGACCCAGTACTTC
len: 18; abundance: -; j_gene: TRBJ2-1; v_gene: TRBV24-1; d_gene: -; CDR3aa: CATSDLGVAHTDYNEQFF; CDR3nt: TGTGCCACCAGTGATTTGGGGGTAGCGCACACCGACTACAATGAGCAGTTCTTC
len: 14; abundance: -; j_gene: TRBJ1-2; v_gene: TRBV20-1; d_gene: -; CDR3aa: CSARLEGVGYGYTF; CDR3nt: TGCAGTGCTAGATTAGAGGGGGTTGGATATGGCTACACCTTC
len: 11; abundance: -; j_gene: TRBJ1-2; v_gene: TRBV12-3/TRBV12-4; d_gene: -; CDR3aa: CASGPGVSYTF; CDR3nt: TGTGCCAGCGGTCCCGGAGTGAGCTACACCTTC
len: 12; abundance: many; j_gene: TRBJ2-7; v_gene: TRBV4-2; d_gene: TRBD1; CDR3aa: CASSHGQGEQYF; CDR3nt: TGTGCCAGCAGCCACGGACAGGGCGAGCAGTACTTC
len: 20; abundance: -; j_gene: TRBJ2-7; v_gene: TRBV13; d_gene: TRBD2; CDR3aa: CASSGTPGLAGVSGSYEQYF; CDR3nt: TGTGCCAGCAGTGGCACCCCTGGACTAGCGGGAGTCTCCGGGTCCTACGAGCAGTACTTC
len: 13; abundance: few; j_gene: TRBJ1-2; v_gene: TRBV4-3; d_gene: TRBD1; CDR3aa: CASSQGTGVGYTF; CDR3nt: TGCGCCAGCAGCCAGGGGACAGGGGTTGGCTACACCTTC
len: 14; abundance: -; j_gene: TRBJ1-6; v_gene: TRBV5-1; d_gene: -; CDR3aa: CATTRDPGNSPLHF; CDR3nt: TGCGCCACCACCCGCGACCCGGGGAATTCACCCCTCCACTTT
len: 16; abundance: few; j_gene: TRBJ2-3; v_gene: TRBV19; d_gene: -; CDR3aa: CASSIDLAVGTDTQYF; CDR3nt: TGTGCCAGTAGTATAGATCTAGCTGTGGGCACAGATACGCAGTATTTT
len: 15; abundance: -; j_gene: TRBJ2-1; v_gene: TRBV7-9; d_gene: -; CDR3aa: CASSFGTSPYNEQFF; CDR3nt: TGTGCCAGCAGCTTCGGGACCTCGCCTTACAATGAGCAGTTCTTC
len: 16; abundance: few; j_gene: TRBJ2-2; v_gene: TRBV9; d_gene: TRBD2; CDR3aa: CASSPPSGRGTGELFF; CDR3nt: TGTGCCAGCAGTCCTCCTAGCGGGAGGGGGACCGGGGAGCTGTTTTTT